This T cell receptor (beta chain) derives from a study of cytomegalovirus exposure and HLA in healthy donors. General study findings and limits: In vitro experiments confirmed that three CMV-associated chains were specific for CMV antigens. One later analysis, an examination of the 90 to 150 validation repertoires, found that first-cohort TCR clusters tended to co-occur in them.

A remark on this clone: Antigen: not known.

The germline V gene encodes CDR1 SGDLS and CDR2 YYNGEE. With 4 bases clipped from V and 0 bases from J, the junction kept 5 bases outside the gene matches. This CDR3 comprises 15 residues. The repertoire was sequenced with immunoSEQ multiplex PCR; TCRdb's copy has only in-frame clones and lacks some. Of roughly 50,000 clones listed, 90% are singletons. The TCR was taken from a young man in good health and CMV-seronegative. Sequenced: PBMCs. The chain is built from TRBV9 and TRBJ2-3; TRBD2 agrees at 7 bases. CDR3 region: CASSKAGSSTDTQYF. Written as DNA, the CDR3 is TGTGCCAGCAGCAAAGCGGGGTCGAGCACAGATACGCAGTATTTT.